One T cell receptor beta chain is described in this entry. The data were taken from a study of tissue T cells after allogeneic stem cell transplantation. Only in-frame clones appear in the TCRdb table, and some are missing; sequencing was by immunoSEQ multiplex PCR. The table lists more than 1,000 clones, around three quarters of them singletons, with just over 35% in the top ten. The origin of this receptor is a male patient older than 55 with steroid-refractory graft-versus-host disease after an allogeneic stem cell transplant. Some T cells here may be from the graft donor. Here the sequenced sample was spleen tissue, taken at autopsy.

DNA of the CDR3: TGTGCCAGCAGACCGGCCGGGTCATTTTACGAGCAGTACTTC. This codes for CASRPAGSFYEQYF. This sequence joins TRBV27 and TRBJ2-7; D is uncertain. Trimming removed 6 bases from V and 4 bases from J, with 16 bases in between. This CDR3 region has 14 residues. The germline CDR1 and CDR2 sequences are MNHEY and SMNVEV (reference sequence).